This T cell receptor beta chain was retrieved from a study of breast tumors, draining lymph nodes, adjacent tissues. General observations from the study: Tumor and nontumor repertoires were significantly more similar in luminal-like than in basal-like breast cancer. That most tumor T cells come from lymph nodes remained unproven. Compared with lymph nodes, tumors were less diverse; compared with nontumor tissue, more.

TCRdb ran MiXCR on the multiplex PCR reads and lists one entry per CDR3 protein. This sample has 70,000 to 95,000 distinct CDR3 sequences, with under 25% found just once. Looked up from germline, CDR1 is SGDLS and CDR2 is YYNGEE. Trimming cost V 7 bases and J 3 bases; bases outside gene matches: 10. The CDR3 is 15 amino acids. Axillary draining lymph nodes of breast cancer patients supplied the node samples. Regarding this clonotype: Its target is unknown. A much bigger clone sits one base away, suggesting this may be a read error.

This sequence originates from a female donor with breast cancer. Some clones in this sample may be carry-over from other donors' samples. This chain connects TRBV9 to TRBJ2-7; TRBD1 agrees at 10 bases. Source material: axillary lymph node tissue. The CDR3 nucleotides read TGTGCCAGCGGCGCAAGACAGGGGGCCATCTACGAGCAGTACTTC. Translation gives CASGARQGAIYEQYF.